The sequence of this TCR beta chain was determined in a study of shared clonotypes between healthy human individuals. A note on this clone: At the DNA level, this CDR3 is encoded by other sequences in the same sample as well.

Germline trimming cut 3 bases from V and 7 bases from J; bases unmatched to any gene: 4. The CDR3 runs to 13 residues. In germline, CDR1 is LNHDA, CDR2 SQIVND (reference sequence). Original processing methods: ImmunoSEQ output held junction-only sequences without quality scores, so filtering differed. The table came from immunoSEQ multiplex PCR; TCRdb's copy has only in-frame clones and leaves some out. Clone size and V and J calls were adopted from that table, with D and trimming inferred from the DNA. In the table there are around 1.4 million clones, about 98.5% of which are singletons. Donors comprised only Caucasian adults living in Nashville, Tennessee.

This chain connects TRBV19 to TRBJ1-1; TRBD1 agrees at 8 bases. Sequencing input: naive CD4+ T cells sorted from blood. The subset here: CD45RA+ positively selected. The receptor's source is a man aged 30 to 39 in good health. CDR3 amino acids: CASSIRGPGEAFF. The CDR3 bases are TGTGCCAGTAGTATCAGGGGGCCGGGTGAAGCTTTCTTT. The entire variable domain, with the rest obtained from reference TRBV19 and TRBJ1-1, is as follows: DGGITQSPKYLFRKEGQNVTLSCEQNLNHDAMYWYRQDPGQGLRLIYYSQIVNDFQKGDIAEGYSVSREKKESFPLTVTSAQKNPTAFYLCASSIRGPGEAFFGQGTRLTVV.